The 24 T cell receptor beta chains reported below all come from one sample, sequenced in a study of blood T cell repertoires in COVID-19. Using immunoSEQ multiplex PCR, the repertoire was profiled, and TCRdb retains in-frame clones only, with some absent. The data show about 400,000 clones, around 90% seen once. Specimen: PBMCs or T cells enriched from blood (not recorded which). The receptors come from a woman aged 40 to 50 with acute COVID-19.

The chain is built from TRBV19 and TRBJ2-2; D may be TRBD1 (5 bases). The V end lost 6 bases, the J end lost 5 bases, and 10 bases lay between the germline ends. Germline V lookup: CDR1 LNHDA, CDR2 SQIVND (reference sequence). CDR3 size: 13 residues. The CDR3 bases are TGTGCCAGTAGCTCCAGGGAAACCGGGGAGCTGTTTTTT. It yields the protein CASSSRETGELFF. Together with reference TRBV19 and TRBJ2-2, the CDR3 gives the full variable domain: DGGITQSPKYLFRKEGQNVTLSCEQNLNHDAMYWYRQDPGQGLRLIYYSQIVNDFQKGDIAEGYSVSREKKESFPLTVTSAQKNPTAFYLCASSSRETGELFFGEGSRLTVL.

V and J are TRBV5-6 and TRBJ1-2; D ambiguous. Germline V gene sequence: CDR1 SGHDT, CDR2 YYEEEE. Trimming removed 0 bases at V and 2 bases at J, with 8 bases between. This CDR3 contains 14 residues. CDR3 nucleotides: TGTGCCAGCAGCTTGGGTTCTTTGAACTATGGCTACACCTTC. Protein product: CASSLGSLNYGYTF.

V is TRBV7-9 and J is TRBJ1-1; the match to TRBD1 covers 7 bases. V shed 4 bases, J shed 0 bases, and the junction held 5 bases outside the gene matches. This CDR3 spans 15 amino acids. The germline CDR1 and CDR2 sequences are SEHNR and FQNEAQ (reference sequence). The CDR3 spells CASSSPGQLNTEAFF. The CDR3 DNA follows: TGTGCCAGCAGCTCCCCGGGACAGTTGAACACTGAAGCTTTCTTT.

V gene TRBV4-1 combines with J gene TRBJ2-5, with 12 positions matching TRBD2. Germline-derived CDR1 and CDR2 are MGHRA and YSYEKL. This CDR3 spans 15 amino acids. After removal of 1 base from V and 5 bases from J, the junction contained 2 bases not matched to a gene. DNA of the CDR3: TGCGCCAGCAGCCAAGGACTAGCGGGGGAGGAGACCCAGTACTTC. Translation gives CASSQGLAGEETQYF.

The chain couples TRBV4-2 to TRBJ1-4, with D perhaps matching TRBD1 (5 bases). Trimming pared 0 bases from V and 7 bases from J, leaving 15 bases between. There are 16 residues in the CDR3. The germline V gene encodes CDR1 LGHNA and CDR2 YNFKEQ. The CDR3: CASSQDPTGVSEKLFF. For the CDR3, the DNA is TGTGCCAGCAGCCAAGATCCAACGGGGGTGAGTGAAAAACTGTTTTTT.

The chain is built from TRBV18 and TRBJ1-1; D not resolved. Trimming took 1 base from V and 1 from J, leaving 10 bases between them. CDR3 length: 15 amino acids. CDR1 is KGHSH and CDR2 is LQKENI in the germline V gene. CDR3 nucleotides: TGTGCCAGCTCACCACTAGTAGGGAGGAACACTGAAGCTTTCTTT. Residues: CASSPLVGRNTEAFF.

Notes on this clone: Other DNA sequences in this specimen translate into the identical CDR3. The rearrangement uses TRBV2 and TRBJ1-1; D possibly corresponds to TRBD1 (5 bases). This CDR3 has 13 amino acids. Trimming shortened V by 5 bases and J by 1 base, and 8 bases separated the two germline ends. Germline V CDR1 and CDR2: SNHLY, FYNNEI. CDR3 region: CASSSQGNTEAFF. DNA for the CDR3: TGTGCCAGCAGTTCTCAGGGGAACACTGAAGCTTTCTTT.

The V gene is TRBV19, the J gene TRBJ1-1; D is perhaps TRBD1 (5 bases). CDR3 length: 11 residues. Trimming removed 2 bases at V and 8 bases at J, with 6 bases between. Germline values: CDR1 LNHDA, CDR2 SQIVND (reference sequence). The CDR3 protein is CASSISGEAFF. CDR3 DNA: TGTGCCAGTAGTATATCAGGGGAAGCTTTCTTT.

The chain has TRBV6-2 or TRBV6-3 and TRBJ1-5; 7 bases are shared with TRBD1. CDR1 MNHEY and CDR2 SVGEGT come from the germline V gene. The CDR3 spans 14 residues. With V trimmed by 6 bases and J by 7 bases, 9 bases remained unmatched. The CDR3 coding sequence is TGTGCCAGCAGCACGGGACAGTTAATGCAGCCCCAGCATTTT. This codes for CASSTGQLMQPQHF.

The V gene is TRBV7-2, the J gene TRBJ2-7; 7 nucleotides match TRBD2. The V and J ends lost 1 base and 4 bases, in that order; junction bases with no gene match: 7. Looked up from germline, CDR1 is SGHTA and CDR2 is FQGNSA. The CDR3 covers 15 residues. The CDR3 loop reads CASSLGGGPQYEQYF. CDR3 coding DNA: TGTGCCAGCAGCTTAGGGGGGGGACCCCAGTACGAGCAGTACTTC.

The chain couples TRBV19 to TRBJ1-2; tentative D call: TRBD1 (5 bases). The V gene's germline CDR1 is LNHDA and CDR2 SQIVND (reference sequence). V shed 10 bases and J shed 6 bases, with 15 bases lying between them. The CDR3 extends over 12 amino acids. CDR3 nucleotides: TGTGCCACCAGGTTGGGGGGACATGGCTACACCTTC. Protein product: CATRLGGHGYTF. Full variable domain (outside the CDR3, taken from reference TRBV19 and TRBJ1-2): DGGITQSPKYLFRKEGQNVTLSCEQNLNHDAMYWYRQDPGQGLRLIYYSQIVNDFQKGDIAEGYSVSREKKESFPLTVTSAQKNPTAFYLCATRLGGHGYTFGSGTRLTVV.

This clone was counted between two and nine times. This chain connects TRBV5-1 to TRBJ1-3, with a weak D call TRBD1 (5 bases). This CDR3 comprises 15 residues. Germline lookup yields CDR1 SGHRS and CDR2 YFSETQ. V was pared by 1 base and J by 3 bases, with 11 bases between. CDR3 DNA sequence: TGCGCCAGCAGCTTGACCGGGGGAGATGGAAACACCATATATTTT. Encoded protein: CASSLTGGDGNTIYF. The full variable domain, completed using reference TRBV5-1 and TRBJ1-3, is KAGVTQTPRYLIKTRGQQVTLSCSPISGHRSVSWYQQTPGQGLQFLFEYFSETQRNKGNFPGRFSGRQFSNSRSEMNVSTLELGDSALYLCASSLTGGDGNTIYFGEGSWLTVV.

The V gene is TRBV10-1, the J gene TRBJ1-1; TRBD1 aligns across 10 bases. V gave up 9 bases and J gave up 0 bases; unmatched junction bases: 7. The CDR3 covers 15 residues. Per germline, CDR1 WNHNN and CDR2 SYGVQD (reference sequence). The CDR3 nucleotides are TGCGCCAGGGGACAGGGGATAGACATGAACACTGAAGCTTTCTTT. The encoded protein is CARGQGIDMNTEAFF.

The V call is TRBV10-1, the J call TRBJ1-5, with D possibly TRBD1 on 5 matching bases. V lost 7 bases and J lost 5, with 21 bases in between. Germline values: CDR1 WNHNN, CDR2 SYGVQD (reference sequence). CDR3 size: 16 residues. The CDR3 protein is CASTQGQGGVDQPQHF. The CDR3 nucleotides read TGCGCCAGCACCCAGGGTCAGGGCGGGGTGGATCAGCCCCAGCATTTT.

This rearrangement joins TRBV6-4 to TRBJ1-2; the match to TRBD1 covers 7 bases. This CDR3 spans 12 amino acids. J lost 2 bases, V lost 10 bases, and 4 bases had no gene match. CDR1 and CDR2 from the germline V gene are MRHNA and SNTAGT. The CDR3 loop reads CAKSDRNYGYTF. DNA of the CDR3: TGTGCCAAATCGGACAGGAACTATGGCTACACCTTC.

In its sample, this clone was seen a few times. This sequence joins TRBV6-4 and TRBJ2-3, with 9 nucleotides matching TRBD1. Losses at the gene ends were 7 bases for V and 2 bases for J; bases not matched to a gene: 4. This CDR3 spans 14 amino acids. From germline, CDR1 is MRHNA and CDR2 SNTAGT. The CDR3 protein is CASMDRGPTDTQYF. DNA for the CDR3: TGTGCCAGCATGGACAGGGGCCCCACAGATACGCAGTATTTT.

The chain couples TRBV5-4 to TRBJ2-5, with 8 nucleotides matching TRBD1. Germline CDR1 reads SGHNT; CDR2 reads YYREEE (reference sequence). The V and J ends lost 3 bases and 5 bases, in that order; junction bases with no gene match: 3. The length of the CDR3 is 13 residues. The CDR3 loop reads CASSSDRVETQYF. CDR3 bases: TGTGCCAGCAGCTCGGACAGGGTTGAGACCCAGTACTTC.

This clone was observed a handful of times. The chain recombines TRBV12-3 or TRBV12-4 with TRBJ1-3; D unclear. V dropped 5 bases and J dropped 0 bases, with 2 bases sitting between them. This CDR3 contains 12 residues. As DNA, the CDR3 is TGTGCCAGCAGTCGCTCTGGAAACACCATATATTTT. Translation gives CASSRSGNTIYF.

The rearrangement joins TRBV4-1 to TRBJ2-7, with D perhaps matching TRBD1 (6 bases). V lost 0 bases to trimming and J lost 4 bases, with 13 bases between them. Germline-derived CDR1 and CDR2 are MGHRA and YSYEKL. The CDR3 loop spans 15 amino acids. The DNA for the CDR3 is TGCGCCAGCAGCCAAGAACCAGGGGATCATTACGAGCAGTACTTC. Its translation: CASSQEPGDHYEQYF.

The chain uses TRBV6-4 and TRBJ1-5, with D tentatively TRBD1 (6 bases). V gave up 2 bases and J gave up 7 bases, with 9 bases separating them. CDR1 is MRHNA and CDR2 is SNTAGT in the germline V gene. The CDR3 is made up of 13 amino acids. CDR3 sequence: CASSDQQGQPQHF. CDR3 DNA sequence: TGTGCCAGCAGTGACCAACAGGGCCAGCCCCAGCATTTT.

The CDR3 DNA follows: TGTGCCAGCAGTGAACAACAGGGGTACCAAGAGACCCAGTACTTC. Its translation is CASSEQQGYQETQYF. The V and J genes are TRBV25-1 and TRBJ2-5, with 7 nucleotides matching TRBD1. Germline CDR1 reads MGHDK; CDR2 reads SYGVNS. Losses at the gene ends were 2 bases for V and 0 bases for J; bases not matched to a gene: 3. The CDR3 runs 15 residues.

The J gene is TRBJ2-2, the V gene TRBV6-4; 10 bases fit TRBD2. V lost 6 bases, J lost 4 bases, and 8 bases stayed unmatched. In germline, CDR1 is MRHNA, CDR2 SNTAGT. This CDR3 comprises 16 residues. In DNA, the CDR3 is TGTGCCAGCAGCTCCCTAGCGGGGGCCGGCACCGGGGAGCTGTTTTTT. Its translation: CASSSLAGAGTGELFF.

The rearrangement uses TRBV15 and TRBJ1-5; 9 bases fit TRBD1. The CDR3 extends over 21 amino acids. The germline CDR1 and CDR2 sequences are LNHNV and YYDKDF (reference sequence). V dropped 1 base and J dropped 0; count of bases not matched to a gene: 16. The chain's CDR3 is CATSRVGGYITGGYSNQPQHF. The CDR3 region has the DNA TGTGCCACCAGCAGAGTAGGTGGTTATATAACAGGGGGCTATAGCAATCAGCCCCAGCATTTT. The entire variable domain, with the rest obtained from reference TRBV15 and TRBJ1-5, is as follows: DAMVIQNPRYQVTQFGKPVTLSCSQTLNHNVMYWYQQKSSQAPKLLFHYYDKDFNNEADTPDNFQSRRPNTSFCFLDIRSPGLGDTAMYLCATSRVGGYITGGYSNQPQHFGDGTRLSIL.

The chain carries TRBV2 and TRBJ2-7; TRBD1 agrees at 7 bases. The germline V gene encodes CDR1 SNHLY and CDR2 FYNNEI. This CDR3 comprises 18 residues. The ends lost 1 base at V and 1 base at J; junction bases unmatched: 13. For the CDR3, the DNA is TGTGCCAGCAGTGAAGGGGTAGGGGGCCCTTTATTATCCTACGAGCAGTACTTC. Protein: CASSEGVGGPLLSYEQYF.